The next 22 T cell receptor beta chains were all read from a single sample in a study of blood T cells in healthy people across ages. Primed by a sample-barcoded 5' primer and a J-beta primer mix, a second PCR proceeded for roughly 6 to 12 cycles. A single record per CDR3 protein comes from TCRdb applying MiXCR to the 5' RACE reads. The sample includes around 1.5 million distinct CDR3 sequences, roughly 45% of them seen just once. Specimen: blood. These receptors all come from a woman aged 18-29 years in good health.

With regard to this clonotype: Mismatch with germline at one junction end may stem from a read error. This chain links TRBV7-2 with TRBJ2-7, with 11 bases identical to TRBD2. The end of the DNA aligns better with TRBJ2-1, so the J call may be wrong. CDR1 and CDR2 from the germline V gene are SGHTA and FQGNSA. The CDR3 is 18 residues long. The CDR3 bases are TGTGCCAACAGCCGCACGGTCCTAGCGGGAGGAGCCTACAATGAGCAGTTCTTC. Translation: CANSRTVLAGGAYNEQFF.

This chain connects TRBV6-5 to TRBJ1-6; D unresolved. The germline V gene encodes CDR1 MNHEY and CDR2 SVGAGI. The CDR3 is made up of 15 amino acids. Trimming removed 5 bases at V and 14 bases at J, with 22 bases between. CDR3 amino acids: CASSHGQDQGGSLHF. The CDR3 DNA follows: TGTGCCAGCAGTCACGGCCAGGATCAAGGTGGTTCCCTCCACTTT.

Only a few counts were recorded for this clonotype. A much more abundant neighbour one base away suggests this may be a read error. This chain uses TRBV29-1 with TRBJ2-1; no clear D. Trimming took off 0 bases at V and 15 bases at J, with 15 bases between the two ends. CDR3 size: 12 residues. Germline CDR1 reads SQVTM; CDR2 reads ANQGSEA. The CDR3 reads CSVEDPGYATFF. Written as DNA, the CDR3 is TGCAGCGTTGAAGATCCGGGCTATGCAACGTTCTTC.

This clonotype was counted between two and nine times. This chain uses TRBV7-6 with TRBJ2-1; 7 positions agree with TRBD2. V shed 5 bases, J shed 5 bases, and the junction held 12 bases outside the gene matches. Germline assignment: CDR1 SGHVS and CDR2 FNYEAQ. This CDR3 has 16 amino acids. This CDR3 reads CASSLPEGLRDNEQFF. CDR3 DNA sequence: TGTGCCAGCAGCCTCCCCGAGGGACTACGGGACAATGAGCAGTTCTTC.

V and J are TRBV5-1 and TRBJ1-4, with a tentative D call TRBD1 (5 bases). This CDR3 spans 17 amino acids. Germline lookup yields CDR1 SGHRS and CDR2 YFSETQ. V lost 6 bases and J lost 2, with 20 bases in between. The DNA for the CDR3 is TGCGCCAGCAACTCCGGGGGTACCCTCTCTACTAATGAAAAACTGTTTTTT. Its protein is CASNSGGTLSTNEKLFF. The variable domain in full, with the rest retrieved from reference TRBV5-1 and TRBJ1-4, is KAGVTQTPRYLIKTRGQQVTLSCSPISGHRSVSWYQQTPGQGLQFLFEYFSETQRNKGNFPGRFSGRQFSNSRSEMNVSTLELGDSALYLCASNSGGTLSTNEKLFFGSGTQLSVL.

V and J are TRBV5-1 and TRBJ1-6; TRBD1 matches at 9 bases. J gave up 6 bases and V 7 bases, and 14 bases lay outside the gene matches. The CDR3 is made up of 17 amino acids. Germline V lookup: CDR1 SGHRS, CDR2 YFSETQ. In DNA form, the CDR3 reads TGCGCCAGCGGCCCACTAAGGGACAGGGAGTTTAATTCACCCCTCCACTTT. Protein: CASGPLRDREFNSPLHF.

Regarding this clonotype: A read error may account for a junction end that differs from germline. CDR3 in DNA: TGTGCCGGCAGCTTAGATGGTCACTATGGCTACACCTTC. The encoded protein is CAGSLDGHYGYTF. The chain links TRBV11-2 to TRBJ1-2; D uncertain. CDR3 length equals 13 residues. Germline-derived CDR1 and CDR2 are SGHAT and FQNNGV.

A note on this clonotype: The limits of the CDR3 on the DNA are not certain, so only TCRdb's listed CDR3 is given. This chain connects TRBV21-1 to TRBJ2-7; the DNA was not used to check the table's D call, TRBD2. TRBV21-1 has pseudogene status. Termini included, the CDR3 measures 19 amino acids. The CDR3 sequence: CASSKFRSWASGTSYEQYF.

This chain links TRBV20-1 with TRBJ2-4, with D perhaps TRBD2 (5 bases). There are 15 residues in the CDR3. Germline CDR1 DFQATT, CDR2 SNEGSKA (reference sequence). Trimming pared 1 base from V and 0 bases from J, leaving 10 bases between. The CDR3 spells CSARADFGAKNIQYF. For the CDR3, the DNA is TGCAGTGCTAGAGCGGACTTTGGAGCCAAAAACATTCAGTACTTC.

The rearrangement links TRBV12-3 or TRBV12-4 to TRBJ2-3; D is tentatively TRBD1 or TRBD2 (5 bases each). The CDR3 extends over 14 amino acids. Trimming left V 6 bases short and J 4 bases short, with 14 bases between. CDR3 protein: CASRIPGTADTQYF. For the CDR3, the DNA is TGTGCCAGCAGAATCCCAGGGACGGCAGATACGCAGTATTTT.

The rearrangement links TRBV5-1 to TRBJ2-3; 11 nucleotides line up with TRBD2. The CDR3 length is 17 residues. The J segment lost 2 bases and the V segment lost 4 bases, leaving 9 bases of the junction unmatched. Germline loops: CDR1 SGHRS, CDR2 YFSETQ. DNA of the CDR3: TGCGCCAGCAGCCAACGGACTAGCGGGTTCTCCACAGATACGCAGTATTTT. It yields the protein CASSQRTSGFSTDTQYF. Supplemented by reference TRBV5-1 and TRBJ2-3, the full variable domain reads KAGVTQTPRYLIKTRGQQVTLSCSPISGHRSVSWYQQTPGQGLQFLFEYFSETQRNKGNFPGRFSGRQFSNSRSEMNVSTLELGDSALYLCASSQRTSGFSTDTQYFGPGTRLTVL.

The chain uses TRBV28 and TRBJ2-1; 7 positions match TRBD2. CDR1 is MDHEN and CDR2 is SYDVKM in the germline V gene. Trimming took 5 bases from V and 2 from J; bases not matched to a gene: 9. The CDR3 totals 16 residues. The CDR3 region has the DNA TGTGCCAGCAGTCCTTGGGGGGGGGGGACCTACAATGAGCAGTTCTTC. This translates into CASSPWGGGTYNEQFF. The full variable domain, completed using reference TRBV28 and TRBJ2-1, is DVKVTQSSRYLVKRTGEKVFLECVQDMDHENMFWYRQDPGLGLRLIYFSYDVKMKEKGDIPEGYSVSREKKERFSLILESASTNQTSMYLCASSPWGGGTYNEQFFGPGTRLTVL.

The rearrangement links TRBV12-3 or TRBV12-4 to TRBJ2-1, with D perhaps given as TRBD1 or TRBD2 (6 bases each). The CDR3 loop spans 15 amino acids. Between the trimmed V and J ends, which lost 4 bases and 13 bases, there was a span of 23 bases. CDR3 sequence (DNA): TGTGCCAGCAGTTCCCCGGGACTGGGACAAGAGACCCAGTTCTTC. It codes for CASSSPGLGQETQFF.

The chain recombines TRBV6-2 or TRBV6-3 with TRBJ2-1; no clear D gene. V lost 8 bases and J 7 bases, leaving 12 bases between the germline ends. Germline V gene lookup returns CDR1 MNHEY and CDR2 SVGEGT. This CDR3 spans 12 amino acids. The CDR3 spells CASGTYRNEQFF. CDR3 in DNA: TGTGCCAGCGGAACCTACAGAAATGAGCAGTTCTTC.

The chain is built from TRBV5-1 and TRBJ2-1, with 9 positions matching TRBD2. Germline CDR1 and CDR2: SGHRS and YFSETQ. There are 15 residues in the CDR3. V lost 0 bases, J lost 9 bases, and 7 bases stayed unmatched. This CDR3 is CASSLEVGLAGEQFF. CDR3 nucleotide sequence: TGCGCCAGCAGCTTGGAAGTGGGACTAGCCGGTGAGCAGTTCTTC.

This clonotype came up many times. The chain recombines TRBV4-1 with TRBJ2-4, with D uncertain. CDR1 MGHRA and CDR2 YSYEKL come from the germline V gene. V dropped 0 bases and J dropped 8 bases, with 11 bases sitting between them. The CDR3 is 14 amino acids. Here the CDR3 DNA reads TGCGCCAGCAGCCAAGATCAGCCTGGGGACATTCAGTACTTC. Translation gives CASSQDQPGDIQYF.

The chain is built from TRBV3-1 and TRBJ2-3; 12 nucleotides agree with TRBD2. The CDR3 sequence is 18 residues long. Unmatched junction bases numbered 6, after V lost 0 bases and J lost 2 bases. Germline V gene data show CDR1 as LGHDT and CDR2 as YNNKEL (reference sequence). DNA for the CDR3: TGTGCCAGCAGCCAAGATATTTCTAGCGGGAGGGTCACAGATACGCAGTATTTT. It specifies CASSQDISSGRVTDTQYF.

The V and J genes are TRBV27 and TRBJ1-2; unclear D gene. With 5 bases removed from V and 4 bases from J, the gap between germline ends came to 14 bases. The CDR3 loop spans 14 amino acids. CDR1 is MNHEY and CDR2 is SMNVEV in the germline V gene (reference sequence). CDR3 amino acids: CASSKTADTYGYTF. The CDR3 DNA reads as TGTGCCAGCAGTAAAACGGCGGATACCTATGGCTACACCTTC.

This clonotype was seen more than once but under ten times. The chain carries TRBV5-1 and TRBJ1-1; D unclear. Trimming took 2 bases from V and 7 from J, leaving 15 bases between them. The germline V gene has CDR1 SGHRS and CDR2 YFSETQ. This CDR3 is 14 amino acids long. CDR3 coding DNA: TGCGCCAGCAGCTTCGGCACACCTAGCCATGAAGCTTTCTTT. It encodes CASSFGTPSHEAFF.

This clonotype was observed a handful of times. The chain's CDR3 is CASTAISGNYNEQFF. CDR3 DNA sequence: TGTGCCAGCACCGCAATTAGCGGGAATTACAATGAGCAGTTCTTC. The chain recombines TRBV2 with TRBJ2-1, with 8 bases that match TRBD2. Germline V gives CDR1 SNHLY, CDR2 FYNNEI. The junction had 9 bases not matched to a gene; V was cut back by 7 bases and J by 4 bases. The length of the CDR3 is 15 residues.

The V gene is TRBV7-9, the J gene TRBJ2-7; 8 bases agree with TRBD1. The CDR3 length is 15 residues. V shed 4 bases, J shed 5 bases, and the junction held 10 bases outside the gene matches. Germline CDR1 and CDR2: SEHNR and FQNEAQ (reference sequence). CDR3 bases: TGTGCCAGCAGCTATACGGACAGGGATTTTAACGAGCAGTACTTC. Protein product: CASSYTDRDFNEQYF.

The J gene is TRBJ2-1, the V gene TRBV20-1, with 8 bases matching TRBD2. Near its end, the DNA agrees better with TRBJ2-7, so the J call may be wrong. CDR1 is DFQATT, CDR2 SNEGSKA, per germline (reference sequence). The CDR3 extends over 16 amino acids. The CDR3 nucleotides read TGCAGTGCTTATTCCAGCGGGAGCAGATCCTACAATGAGCAGTACTTC. It translates to CSAYSSGSRSYNEQYF.